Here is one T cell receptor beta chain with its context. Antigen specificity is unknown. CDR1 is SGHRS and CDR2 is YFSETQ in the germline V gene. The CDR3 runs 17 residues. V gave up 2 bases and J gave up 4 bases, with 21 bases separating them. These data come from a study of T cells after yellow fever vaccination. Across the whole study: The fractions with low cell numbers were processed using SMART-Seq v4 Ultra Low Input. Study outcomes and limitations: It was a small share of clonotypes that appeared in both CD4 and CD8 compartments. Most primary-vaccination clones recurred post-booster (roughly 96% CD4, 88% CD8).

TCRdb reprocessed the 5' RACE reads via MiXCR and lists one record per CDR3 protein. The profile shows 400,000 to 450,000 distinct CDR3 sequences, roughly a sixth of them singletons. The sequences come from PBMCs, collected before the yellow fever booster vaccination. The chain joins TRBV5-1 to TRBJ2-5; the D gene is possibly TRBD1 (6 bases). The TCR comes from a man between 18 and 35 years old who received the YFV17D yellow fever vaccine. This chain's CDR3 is CASSFFWDEGQRETQYF. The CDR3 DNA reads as TGCGCCAGCAGCTTTTTTTGGGACGAGGGACAACGAGAGACCCAGTACTTC.